The sequence of this T cell receptor beta chain was determined in a study of identical twins. A universal primer binding site was introduced by template switching. The final cDNA contained unique molecular identifiers. TCRdb processed the 5' RACE reads anew with MiXCR; each CDR3 protein has one entry. The sample includes some 600,000 distinct CDR3 sequences, roughly 7.1% of them seen just once. Germline V lookup: CDR1 WNHNN, CDR2 SYGVQD (reference sequence). V shed 3 bases, J shed 0 bases, and the junction held 9 bases outside the gene matches. The CDR3 contains 18 residues. These same records also appear under a second study, on yellow fever vaccine responses in identical twins.

The TCR originated in a woman between 18 and 29 years old in good health. The V and J genes are TRBV10-1 and TRBJ2-1, with TRBD2 matching over 9 bases. What was sequenced was PBMCs. CDR3 protein: CASSDEASGESSYNEQFF. The CDR3 coding sequence is TGCGCCAGCAGTGATGAGGCTAGCGGGGAAAGCTCCTACAATGAGCAGTTCTTC.